Listed below are T cell receptor beta chains from one sample, sequenced in a study of early T cells in non-severe SARS-CoV-2 infection. In TCRdb, the 5' RACE reads were re-called with MiXCR into one record per CDR3 protein. The data hold about 60,000 distinct CDR3 sequences, with roughly an eighth observed a single time. Sequencing was carried out using whole blood. Receptors were obtained from an adult who was a healthcare worker with PCR-confirmed SARS-CoV-2 infection or an uninfected control (not recorded which). The CDR3 runs from the conserved cysteine through the conserved F or W. The order of the fields is D gene, J gene, clone size, CDR3 length, V gene, CDR3 protein, CDR3 DNA. D genes are given only for firm matches. Where a row states a size, it is once, few, many or the class of an expanded clone; other rows omit it.

d_gene: TRBD2
j_gene: TRBJ2-1
abundance: many
len: 16
v_gene: TRBV6-2/TRBV6-3
CDR3aa: CASSSVAGTRYNEQFF
CDR3nt: TGTGCCAGCAGTTCCGTAGCGGGGACTCGCTACAATGAGCAGTTCTTC

d_gene: TRBD1
j_gene: TRBJ2-7
abundance: many
len: 14
v_gene: TRBV7-2
CDR3aa: CASSPRQGWYEQYF
CDR3nt: TGTGCCAGCAGCCCGAGACAGGGTTGGTACGAGCAGTACTTC

d_gene: TRBD1
j_gene: TRBJ2-7
abundance: NA
len: 15
v_gene: TRBV27
CDR3aa: CASSYTGTGTYEQYF
CDR3nt: TGTGCCAGCAGTTACACCGGGACAGGAACCTACGAGCAGTACTTC

d_gene: NA
j_gene: TRBJ1-2
abundance: few
len: 14
v_gene: TRBV10-3
CDR3aa: CAIRHRDYNYGYTF
CDR3nt: TGTGCCATCAGACACAGGGACTACAACTATGGCTACACCTTC

d_gene: TRBD1
j_gene: TRBJ2-2
abundance: few
len: 14
v_gene: TRBV12-3/TRBV12-4
CDR3aa: CASSWTGASGELFF
CDR3nt: TGTGCCAGCAGTTGGACAGGGGCCTCCGGGGAGCTGTTTTTT

d_gene: NA
j_gene: TRBJ2-1
abundance: few
len: 16
v_gene: TRBV12-3/TRBV12-4
CDR3aa: CASSRATGAGYNEQFF
CDR3nt: TGTGCCAGCAGCCGTGCAACAGGGGCGGGGTACAATGAGCAGTTCTTC

d_gene: NA
j_gene: TRBJ2-3
abundance: few
len: 15
v_gene: TRBV28
CDR3aa: CASSLSYRTTDTQYF
CDR3nt: TGTGCCAGCAGTTTATCATACAGGACCACAGATACGCAGTATTTT

d_gene: NA
j_gene: TRBJ1-2
abundance: NA
len: 12
v_gene: TRBV2
CDR3aa: CATSDRNYGYTF
CDR3nt: TGTGCCACGTCGGACAGAAACTATGGCTACACCTTC

d_gene: TRBD2
j_gene: TRBJ2-5
abundance: NA
len: 14
v_gene: TRBV7-9
CDR3aa: CASSPPLREETQYF
CDR3nt: TGTGCCAGCAGCCCCCCGTTGCGGGAGGAGACCCAGTACTTC

d_gene: TRBD1
j_gene: TRBJ1-1
abundance: many
len: 14
v_gene: TRBV7-6
CDR3aa: CASSPDRGGTEAFF
CDR3nt: TGTGCCAGCAGCCCGGACAGGGGAGGCACTGAAGCTTTCTTT

d_gene: NA
j_gene: TRBJ1-2
abundance: NA
len: 13
v_gene: TRBV28
CDR3aa: CASSAQGRRGYTF
CDR3nt: TGTGCCAGCAGCGCACAGGGTCGCCGTGGCTACACCTTC

d_gene: NA
j_gene: TRBJ2-1
abundance: few
len: 16
v_gene: TRBV18
CDR3aa: CASSPADPPRTNEQFF
CDR3nt: TGTGCCAGCTCACCAGCTGATCCTCCCCGGACCAATGAGCAGTTCTTC

d_gene: NA
j_gene: TRBJ1-1
abundance: many
len: 13
v_gene: TRBV15
CDR3aa: CATSQTSGTEAFF
CDR3nt: TGTGCCACCAGCCAGACTTCAGGGACTGAAGCTTTCTTT

d_gene: NA
j_gene: TRBJ1-5
abundance: NA
len: 14
v_gene: TRBV27
CDR3aa: CASKAPGKDQPQHF
CDR3nt: TGTGCCTCGAAGGCACCCGGGAAGGATCAGCCCCAGCATTTT

d_gene: NA
j_gene: TRBJ2-7
abundance: few
len: 15
v_gene: TRBV29-1
CDR3aa: CSVVDMLRPSYEQYF
CDR3nt: TGCAGCGTTGTTGATATGCTGCGACCTTCCTACGAGCAGTACTTC

d_gene: TRBD2
j_gene: TRBJ2-1
abundance: NA
len: 14
v_gene: TRBV29-1
CDR3aa: CSVEGGSSYNEQFF
CDR3nt: TGCAGCGTTGAGGGCGGGAGCTCCTACAATGAGCAGTTCTTC

d_gene: NA
j_gene: TRBJ1-5
abundance: many
len: 15
v_gene: TRBV28
CDR3aa: CASSSTENSNQPQHF
CDR3nt: TGTGCCAGCAGTTCGACAGAAAATAGCAATCAGCCCCAGCATTTT

d_gene: NA
j_gene: TRBJ2-7
abundance: many
len: 13
v_gene: TRBV5-1
CDR3aa: CASSSGSGYEQYF
CDR3nt: TGCGCCAGCAGCTCCGGCTCCGGTTACGAGCAGTACTTC

d_gene: NA
j_gene: TRBJ1-4
abundance: few
len: 17
v_gene: TRBV5-1
CDR3aa: CASSLVGGPSISEKLFF
CDR3nt: TGCGCCAGCAGCTTGGTTGGGGGGCCAAGCATATCCGAAAAACTGTTTTTT

d_gene: NA
j_gene: TRBJ2-1
abundance: NA
len: 15
v_gene: TRBV4-1
CDR3aa: CASSQGTGNLAEQFF
CDR3nt: TGCGCCAGCAGCCAAGGGACGGGGAATCTAGCTGAGCAGTTCTTC

d_gene: NA
j_gene: TRBJ1-4
abundance: NA
len: 13
v_gene: TRBV7-9
CDR3aa: CASLRQAYEKLFF
CDR3nt: TGTGCCAGCTTGAGACAGGCATATGAAAAACTGTTTTTT

d_gene: NA
j_gene: TRBJ1-1
abundance: NA
len: 12
v_gene: TRBV29-1
CDR3aa: CSERQDTGRAFF
CDR3nt: TGCAGCGAACGACAGGATACTGGTCGGGCTTTCTTT

d_gene: TRBD2
j_gene: TRBJ2-7
abundance: few
len: 14
v_gene: TRBV15
CDR3aa: CATLAGPRVFGQYF
CDR3nt: TGTGCCACCCTAGCGGGGCCGCGTGTCTTTGGGCAGTACTTC

d_gene: NA
j_gene: TRBJ2-1
abundance: NA
len: 15
v_gene: TRBV7-8
CDR3aa: CASSATPGQGSEQFF
CDR3nt: TGTGCCAGCAGCGCCACCCCGGGACAAGGCTCTGAGCAGTTCTTC

d_gene: NA
j_gene: TRBJ1-6
abundance: many
len: 17
v_gene: TRBV3-1
CDR3aa: CASSQAPAGTYNSPLHF
CDR3nt: TGTGCCAGCAGCCAAGCCCCAGCAGGGACTTATAATTCACCCCTCCACTTT

d_gene: NA
j_gene: TRBJ1-3
abundance: few
len: 15
v_gene: TRBV7-9
CDR3aa: CASSLVGPSGNTIYF
CDR3nt: TGTGCCAGCAGCTTAGTGGGCCCGTCCGGAAACACCATATATTTT

d_gene: TRBD2
j_gene: TRBJ2-3
abundance: few
len: 13
v_gene: TRBV30
CDR3aa: CAWGEGMTDTQYF
CDR3nt: TGTGCCTGGGGGGAGGGGATGACAGATACGCAGTATTTT

d_gene: TRBD2
j_gene: TRBJ2-7
abundance: NA
len: 15
v_gene: TRBV20-1
CDR3aa: CSARLAGGPSYEQYF
CDR3nt: TGCAGTGCTAGACTAGCGGGGGGCCCTTCCTACGAGCAGTACTTC

d_gene: NA
j_gene: TRBJ2-1
abundance: NA
len: 11
v_gene: TRBV7-2
CDR3aa: CASSLEHRQFF
CDR3nt: TGTGCCAGCAGCTTAGAGCACCGCCAGTTCTTC

d_gene: TRBD2
j_gene: TRBJ2-4
abundance: NA
len: 13
v_gene: TRBV28
CDR3aa: CASSFGGTNIQYF
CDR3nt: TGTGCCAGCAGTTTCGGGGGGACAAACATTCAGTACTTC

d_gene: NA
j_gene: TRBJ2-1
abundance: NA
len: 14
v_gene: TRBV29-1
CDR3aa: CSVESPPEADEQFF
CDR3nt: TGCAGCGTTGAATCCCCCCCCGAGGCGGATGAGCAGTTCTTC

d_gene: NA
j_gene: TRBJ2-5
abundance: NA
len: 11
v_gene: TRBV7-9
CDR3aa: CAARGVETQYF
CDR3nt: TGTGCCGCTCGGGGAGTGGAGACCCAGTACTTC

d_gene: NA
j_gene: TRBJ2-5
abundance: few
len: 15
v_gene: TRBV2
CDR3aa: CASFPWESWQETQYF
CDR3nt: TGTGCCAGCTTTCCATGGGAGAGTTGGCAAGAGACCCAGTACTTC

d_gene: TRBD2
j_gene: TRBJ2-3
abundance: NA
len: 15
v_gene: TRBV6-2/TRBV6-3
CDR3aa: CASSYVRGAGDTQYF
CDR3nt: TGTGCCAGCAGTTACGTGCGGGGGGCCGGAGATACGCAGTATTTT

d_gene: NA
j_gene: TRBJ1-5
abundance: NA
len: 13
v_gene: TRBV28
CDR3aa: CASEGVSNQPQHF
CDR3nt: TGTGCCAGCGAGGGTGTTAGCAATCAGCCCCAGCATTTT

d_gene: NA
j_gene: TRBJ1-4
abundance: few
len: 12
v_gene: TRBV29-1
CDR3aa: CSGGRFGEKLFF
CDR3nt: TGCAGCGGAGGCAGGTTTGGGGAAAAACTGTTTTTT

d_gene: NA
j_gene: TRBJ2-2
abundance: few
len: 12
v_gene: TRBV20-1
CDR3aa: CSARGLAGELFF
CDR3nt: TGCAGTGCTAGAGGGCTAGCCGGGGAGCTGTTTTTT

d_gene: NA
j_gene: TRBJ2-7
abundance: few
len: 12
v_gene: TRBV5-4
CDR3aa: CASSFISNEQYF
CDR3nt: TGTGCCAGCAGCTTTATCTCAAACGAGCAGTACTTC

d_gene: NA
j_gene: TRBJ2-7
abundance: many
len: 17
v_gene: TRBV20-1
CDR3aa: CSASSFEGHLRSYEQYF
CDR3nt: TGCAGTGCTAGTTCATTTGAAGGACACCTTAGAAGTTACGAGCAGTACTTC

d_gene: TRBD2
j_gene: TRBJ2-2
abundance: many
len: 13
v_gene: TRBV7-6
CDR3aa: CASSFGGAGELFF
CDR3nt: TGTGCCAGCAGCTTTGGGGGGGCCGGGGAGCTGTTTTTT

d_gene: NA
j_gene: TRBJ2-1
abundance: many
len: 13
v_gene: TRBV15
CDR3aa: CATSRGAGIEQFF
CDR3nt: TGTGCCACCAGCAGGGGGGCGGGAATTGAGCAGTTCTTC

d_gene: NA
j_gene: TRBJ1-1
abundance: NA
len: 13
v_gene: TRBV2
CDR3aa: CASMFGGDTEAFF
CDR3nt: TGTGCCAGCATGTTCGGTGGGGACACTGAAGCTTTCTTT

d_gene: NA
j_gene: TRBJ2-5
abundance: many
len: 12
v_gene: TRBV11-2
CDR3aa: CASSNLQETQYF
CDR3nt: TGTGCCAGCAGCAACCTACAAGAGACCCAGTACTTC

d_gene: TRBD1
j_gene: TRBJ1-2
abundance: NA
len: 17
v_gene: TRBV12-3/TRBV12-4
CDR3aa: CASSLFFGQGQYYGYTF
CDR3nt: TGTGCCAGCAGTTTGTTTTTTGGACAGGGGCAGTACTATGGCTACACCTTC

d_gene: NA
j_gene: TRBJ2-2
abundance: NA
len: 13
v_gene: TRBV12-5
CDR3aa: CASGLEFTGELFF
CDR3nt: TGTGCTAGTGGTTTGGAATTCACCGGGGAGCTGTTTTTT

d_gene: NA
j_gene: TRBJ1-3
abundance: NA
len: 14
v_gene: TRBV18
CDR3aa: CASSAAYSGNTIYF
CDR3nt: TGTGCCAGCTCAGCTGCATACTCTGGAAACACCATATATTTT

d_gene: NA
j_gene: TRBJ1-1
abundance: many
len: 16
v_gene: TRBV20-1
CDR3aa: CSARESRGSVNTEAFF
CDR3nt: TGCAGTGCTAGAGAATCCAGGGGATCGGTGAACACTGAAGCTTTCTTT